Described below is a single T cell receptor beta chain sequence and its context. In the original processing: Estimation of nucleated cell counts relied on the amplification of reference gene primers. Sequencing used immunoSEQ multiplex PCR; TCRdb keeps in-frame clones, though not all of them. The V and J calls and clone size were taken over from that table, and D and trimming were inferred from the DNA. The data hold fewer than 300,000 clones, with about 86% observed a single time. The data were obtained in a study of blood T cell repertoires in COVID-19. Background on the study: Collection of acute and convalescent COVID-19 samples took place in the United States, Italy and Spain. Sources were T cells, B-cell-depleted T cells, or PBMCs; the material itself was cDNA or gDNA.

Sample: peripheral blood. The receptor was derived from an elderly man with acute or convalescent COVID-19.

The CDR3 loop reads CASRTGTSGPYEQYF. The CDR3 nucleotides read TGTGCCAGTAGGACCGGGACTAGCGGGCCCTACGAGCAGTACTTC. The chain has TRBV19 and TRBJ2-7; 12 nucleotides line up with TRBD2. The germline V gene encodes CDR1 LNHDA and CDR2 SQIVND (reference sequence). The V segment lost 6 bases and the J segment 2 bases; nucleotides outside the gene matches: 5. The CDR3 length is 15 residues. Full variable domain (rest looked up from reference TRBV19 and TRBJ2-7): DGGITQSPKYLFRKEGQNVTLSCEQNLNHDAMYWYRQDPGQGLRLIYYSQIVNDFQKGDIAEGYSVSREKKESFPLTVTSAQKNPTAFYLCASRTGTSGPYEQYFGPGTRLTVT.